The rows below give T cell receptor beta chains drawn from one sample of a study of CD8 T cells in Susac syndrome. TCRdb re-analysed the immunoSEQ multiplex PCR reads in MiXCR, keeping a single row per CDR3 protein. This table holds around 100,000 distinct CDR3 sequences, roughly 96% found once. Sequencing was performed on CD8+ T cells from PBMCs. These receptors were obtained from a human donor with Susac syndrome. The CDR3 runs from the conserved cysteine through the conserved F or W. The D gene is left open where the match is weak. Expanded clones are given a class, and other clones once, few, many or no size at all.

CASSHYPTTTDTQYF TGTGCCAGCAGCCATTACCCGACTACCACAGATACGCAGTATTTT NA TRBV11-2 NA TRBJ2-3
CASSDYSGRGHEQYF TGTGCCAGCAGTGACTATAGCGGGAGAGGACACGAGCAGTACTTC NA TRBV25-1 TRBD2 TRBJ2-7
CASSQIRDTDTQYF TGTGCCAGCAGCCAAATCCGGGACACAGATACGCAGTATTTT NA TRBV7-9 NA TRBJ2-3
CASSFGSGYNEQFF TGTGCCAGCAGCTTCGGTAGCGGATACAATGAGCAGTTCTTC NA TRBV11-1 NA TRBJ2-1
CASSLEGVGTGELFF TGCGCCAGCAGCTTGGAGGGGGTCGGCACCGGGGAGCTGTTTTTT NA TRBV5-1 NA TRBJ2-2
CASSHDRGDSQPQHF TGTGCCAGCAGCCACGACCGGGGGGACAGCCAGCCCCAGCATTTT NA TRBV5-4 TRBD1 TRBJ1-5
CASSWTTETGELFF TGTGCCAGCAGCTGGACTACAGAAACCGGGGAGCTGTTTTTT NA TRBV9 NA TRBJ2-2
CSVGSGVGYEQYF TGCAGCGTTGGCTCAGGGGTGGGCTACGAGCAGTACTTC NA TRBV29-1 NA TRBJ2-7
CASSQDWGGTEAFF TGTGCCAGCAGCCAAGACTGGGGGGGAACTGAAGCTTTCTTT NA TRBV4-2 NA TRBJ1-1
CSVRQALMAETQYF TGCAGCGTGCGCCAGGCACTGATGGCAGAGACCCAGTACTTC NA TRBV29-1 NA TRBJ2-5
CASSLALGQGTPGGEQYF TGTGCCAGCAGCTTAGCGTTAGGGCAGGGGACCCCCGGGGGCGAGCAGTACTTC once TRBV7-8 NA TRBJ2-7
CASSLAGEQFF TGTGCCAGCAGCTTGGCTGGGGAGCAGTTCTTC few TRBV13 NA TRBJ2-1
CASSMLGNTIYF TGTGCCAGCAGTATGCTCGGAAACACCATATATTTT NA TRBV27 NA TRBJ1-3
CASSHNLRQRDSYNEQFF TGCGCCAGCAGCCATAATCTGAGGCAGCGGGACTCCTACAATGAGCAGTTCTTC NA TRBV4-1 TRBD2 TRBJ2-1
CASSQGPHNEQFF TGTGCCAGCAGCCAAGGACCCCACAATGAGCAGTTCTTC once TRBV14 NA TRBJ2-1
CASSPDRYNEQFF TGTGCCAGCAGTCCGGACCGATACAATGAGCAGTTCTTC NA TRBV2 NA TRBJ2-1
CASRPRADNEQFF TGTGCCAGCAGGCCCCGGGCCGACAATGAGCAGTTCTTC NA TRBV12-3/TRBV12-4 NA TRBJ2-1
CASSDSTSGSNEQFF TGTGCCAGCAGTGACTCGACTAGCGGGAGCAATGAGCAGTTCTTC NA TRBV6-4 TRBD2 TRBJ2-1
CSVYLRTDSTSGRLGANVLTF TGCAGCGTTTACCTGAGGACGGACTCGACTAGCGGGAGGCTTGGGGCCAACGTCCTGACTTTC NA TRBV29-1 TRBD2 TRBJ2-6
CSATTGVGQPQHF TGCAGTGCTACAACAGGGGTCGGGCAGCCCCAGCATTTT once TRBV20-1 TRBD1 TRBJ1-5
CASSQETRTDTQYF TGTGCCAGCAGCCAAGAGACCCGCACAGATACGCAGTATTTT NA TRBV3-1 NA TRBJ2-3
CASSQRGRNEQFF TGTGCCAGCAGCCAGAGGGGGCGGAATGAGCAGTTCTTC NA TRBV16 TRBD1 TRBJ2-1
CASSLINQPQHF TGTGCCAGCAGTTTGATCAATCAGCCCCAGCATTTT NA TRBV12-3/TRBV12-4 NA TRBJ1-5
CASRDQPQHF TGTGCCAGCAGAGATCAGCCCCAGCATTTT NA TRBV5-6 NA TRBJ1-5
CSVGAYMNTEAFF TGCAGCGTTGGGGCCTACATGAACACTGAAGCTTTCTTT NA TRBV29-1 NA TRBJ1-1
CSVVGNPQTDGYTF TGCAGCGTTGTGGGGAACCCTCAAACTGATGGCTACACCTTC NA TRBV29-1 NA TRBJ1-2
CTLVHAPKTWWQPQHF TGCACCCTAGTTCACGCCCCAAAAACCTGGTGGCAGCCCCAGCATTTT NA TRBV29-1 NA TRBJ1-5
CASSAGSSGQLYEQYF TGTGCCAGCAGTGCGGGCAGCTCGGGACAACTCTACGAGCAGTACTTC NA TRBV28 NA TRBJ2-7
CAGTLAGELFF TGTGCGGGGACTTTGGCCGGGGAGCTGTTTTTT once TRBV7-9 NA TRBJ2-2
CASSLDGLAGELFF TGCGCCAGCAGCTTGGATGGCTTAGCCGGGGAGCTGTTTTTT NA TRBV5-1 NA TRBJ2-2
CASSLAGQRSYNEQFF TGCGCCAGCAGCTTGGCGGGACAGCGCTCCTACAATGAGCAGTTCTTC NA TRBV5-1 TRBD1 TRBJ2-1
CATSVGGDRPYNEQFF TGTGCCACCAGTGTTGGCGGGGACAGACCCTACAATGAGCAGTTCTTC once TRBV24-1 NA TRBJ2-1
CASSLAPSGGQDTQYF TGCGCCAGCAGCTTGGCACCCAGCGGGGGGCAAGATACGCAGTATTTT NA TRBV5-1 TRBD2 TRBJ2-3
CASSFRDTHTDTQYF TGTGCCAGCAGCTTCAGGGACACACACACAGATACGCAGTATTTT NA TRBV11-1 NA TRBJ2-3
CASSLGAAGGLGEQFF TGCGCCAGCAGCTTGGGGGCTGCGGGGGGGCTAGGTGAGCAGTTCTTC once TRBV5-1 TRBD2 TRBJ2-1
CASSFGRFSYEQYF TGTGCCAGCAGCTTTGGCAGATTCTCCTACGAGCAGTACTTC NA TRBV7-9 NA TRBJ2-7
CASSLTGSIGDTF TGTGCCAGCAGTTTGACAGGGTCAATCGGAGACACCTTC NA TRBV12-3/TRBV12-4 TRBD1 TRBJ1-2
CASTRRDSYGYTF TGTGCCAGCACTCGCCGGGACTCCTATGGCTACACCTTC NA TRBV28 NA TRBJ1-2
CASSGEEAWEKLFF TGTGCCAGCAGTGGGGAGGAGGCCTGGGAAAAACTGTTTTTT NA TRBV6-1 NA TRBJ1-4
CASSLEGGPGEQYF TGTGCCAGCAGCTTAGAGGGCGGCCCGGGTGAGCAGTACTTC NA TRBV13 NA TRBJ2-7
CASSQVTGVNYGYTF TGCGCCAGCAGCCAAGTTACAGGGGTAAACTATGGCTACACCTTC NA TRBV4-1 TRBD1 TRBJ1-2
CASSSGTGAYGYTF TGCGCCAGCAGCTCGGGGACAGGGGCCTATGGCTACACCTTC NA TRBV5-1 TRBD1 TRBJ1-2
CASRPGQGASYEQYF TGTGCCAGCAGGCCGGGGCAGGGGGCCTCCTACGAGCAGTACTTC few TRBV12-3/TRBV12-4 TRBD1 TRBJ2-7
CASSLGKQFF TGTGCCAGCAGCTTAGGGAAACAGTTCTTC NA TRBV11-2 NA TRBJ2-1
CSADPSNTEAFF TGCAGTGCCGATCCCTCAAACACTGAAGCTTTCTTT NA TRBV20-1 NA TRBJ1-1
CASSQPRTSGNTGELFF TGTGCCAGCAGCCAACCCAGGACTAGCGGGAACACCGGGGAGCTGTTTTTT NA TRBV3-1 TRBD2 TRBJ2-2
CASSQGGGSGANVLTF TGTGCCAGCAGCCAGGGTGGAGGCTCTGGGGCCAACGTCCTGACTTTC NA TRBV6-1 NA TRBJ2-6
CASSQGTGGGSDGYTF TGTGCCAGCAGCCAAGGGACAGGGGGCGGTTCGGATGGCTACACCTTC NA TRBV7-9 TRBD1 TRBJ1-2
CASSDRNQPQHF TGTGCCAGCAGTGACAGAAATCAGCCCCAGCATTTT few TRBV25-1 NA TRBJ1-5
CASSPQGSPYEQYF TGTGCCAGCAGCCCCCAGGGGAGTCCCTACGAGCAGTACTTC NA TRBV9 NA TRBJ2-7
CSVGTGGNRGNEQFF TGCAGCGTCGGGACAGGGGGGAACCGGGGCAATGAGCAGTTCTTC NA TRBV29-1 TRBD1 TRBJ2-1
CSVFKSMNTEAFF TGCAGCGTTTTTAAGAGCATGAACACTGAAGCTTTCTTT once TRBV29-1 NA TRBJ1-1
CASSAGTSRQETQYF TGTGCCAGCAGTGCAGGGACTAGCCGACAAGAGACCCAGTACTTC NA TRBV2 TRBD2 TRBJ2-5
CASSLQGDTGELFF TGTGCCAGCAGTCTTCAGGGGGACACCGGGGAGCTGTTTTTT NA TRBV6-4 TRBD1 TRBJ2-2
CSVWAAWETNEKLFF TGCAGTGTCTGGGCGGCATGGGAAACTAATGAAAAACTGTTTTTT NA TRBV20-1 NA TRBJ1-4
CASGGPNQPQHF TGTGCCAGCGGGGGACCTAATCAGCCCCAGCATTTT NA TRBV7-2 NA TRBJ1-5
CASSLDTRNTEAFF TGCGCCAGCAGCTTGGATACAAGGAACACTGAAGCTTTCTTT NA TRBV5-1 NA TRBJ1-1
CASSQDGTGRVTGELFF TGCGCCAGCAGCCAAGATGGGACAGGGCGGGTAACCGGGGAGCTGTTTTTT NA TRBV4-1 TRBD1 TRBJ2-2